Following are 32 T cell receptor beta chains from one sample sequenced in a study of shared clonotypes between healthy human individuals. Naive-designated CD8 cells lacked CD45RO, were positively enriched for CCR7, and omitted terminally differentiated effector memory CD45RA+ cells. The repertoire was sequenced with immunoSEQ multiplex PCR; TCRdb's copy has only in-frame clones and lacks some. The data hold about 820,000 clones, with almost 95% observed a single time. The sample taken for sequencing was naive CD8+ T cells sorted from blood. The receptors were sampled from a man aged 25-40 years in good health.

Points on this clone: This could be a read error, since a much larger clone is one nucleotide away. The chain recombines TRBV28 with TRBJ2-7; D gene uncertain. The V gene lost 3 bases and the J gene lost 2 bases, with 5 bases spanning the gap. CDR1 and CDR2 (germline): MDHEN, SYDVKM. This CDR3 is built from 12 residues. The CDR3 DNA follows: TGTGCCAGCAGTTTCACGACCTACGAGCAGTACTTC. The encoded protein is CASSFTTYEQYF.

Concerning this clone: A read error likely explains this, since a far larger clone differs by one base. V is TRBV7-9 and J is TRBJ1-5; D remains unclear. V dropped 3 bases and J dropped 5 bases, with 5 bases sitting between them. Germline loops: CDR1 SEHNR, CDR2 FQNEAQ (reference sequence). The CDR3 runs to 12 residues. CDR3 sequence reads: CASSFGDQPQHF. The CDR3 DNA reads TGTGCCAGCAGCTTTGGGGATCAGCCCCAGCATTTT.

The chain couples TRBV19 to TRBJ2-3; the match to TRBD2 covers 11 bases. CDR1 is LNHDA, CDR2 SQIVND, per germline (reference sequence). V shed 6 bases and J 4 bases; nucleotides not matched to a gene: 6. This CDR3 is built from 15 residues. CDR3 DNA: TGTGCCAGTAGGGCTACTAGCGGGAGTGCAGATACGCAGTATTTT. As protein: CASRATSGSADTQYF.

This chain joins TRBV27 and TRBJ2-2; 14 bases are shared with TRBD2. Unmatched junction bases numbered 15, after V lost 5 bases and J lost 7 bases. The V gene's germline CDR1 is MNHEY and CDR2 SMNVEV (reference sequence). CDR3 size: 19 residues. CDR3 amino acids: CASSIRIPGLAGVGGELFF. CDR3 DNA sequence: TGTGCCAGCAGTATAAGGATACCGGGACTAGCGGGAGTTGGCGGGGAGCTGTTTTTT.

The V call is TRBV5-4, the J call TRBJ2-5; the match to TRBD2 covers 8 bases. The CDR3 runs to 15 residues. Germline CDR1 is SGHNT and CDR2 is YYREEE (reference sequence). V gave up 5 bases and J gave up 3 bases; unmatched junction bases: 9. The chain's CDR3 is CASSSTSEEKETQYF. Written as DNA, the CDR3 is TGTGCCAGCAGTTCGACTAGCGAGGAAAAAGAGACCCAGTACTTC.

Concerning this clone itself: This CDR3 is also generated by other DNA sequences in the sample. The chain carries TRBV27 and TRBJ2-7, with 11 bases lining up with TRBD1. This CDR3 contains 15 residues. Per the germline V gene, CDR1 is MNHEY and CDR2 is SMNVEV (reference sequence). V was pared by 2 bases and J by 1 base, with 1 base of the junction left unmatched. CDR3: CASSLGTGGSYEQYF. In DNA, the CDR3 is TGTGCCAGCAGTTTAGGGACAGGGGGTTCCTACGAGCAGTACTTC.

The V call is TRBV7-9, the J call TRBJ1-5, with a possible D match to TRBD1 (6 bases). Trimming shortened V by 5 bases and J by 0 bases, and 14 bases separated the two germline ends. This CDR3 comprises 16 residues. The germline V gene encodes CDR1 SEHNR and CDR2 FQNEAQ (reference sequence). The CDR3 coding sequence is TGTGCCAGCAGCCCCCCAGGGGCCCCTAGCAATCAGCCCCAGCATTTT. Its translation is CASSPPGAPSNQPQHF. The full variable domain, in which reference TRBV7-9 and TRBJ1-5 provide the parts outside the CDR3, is DTGVSQNPRHKITKRGQNVTFRCDPISEHNRLYWYRQTLGQGPEFLTYFQNEAQLEKSRLLSDRFSAERPKGSFSTLEIQRTEQGDSAMYLCASSPPGAPSNQPQHFGDGTRLSIL.

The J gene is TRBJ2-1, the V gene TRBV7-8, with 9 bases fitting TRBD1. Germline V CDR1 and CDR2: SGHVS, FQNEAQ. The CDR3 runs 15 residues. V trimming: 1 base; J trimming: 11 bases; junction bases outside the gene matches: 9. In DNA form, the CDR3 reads TGTGCCAGCAGCTTAGGTCGGACAGGGGTGGGGAAGCAGTTCTTC. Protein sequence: CASSLGRTGVGKQFF.

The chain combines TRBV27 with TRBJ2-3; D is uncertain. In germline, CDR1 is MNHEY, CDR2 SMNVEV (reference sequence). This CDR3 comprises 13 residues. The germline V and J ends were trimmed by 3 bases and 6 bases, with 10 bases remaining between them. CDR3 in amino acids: CASSLGHHDTQYF. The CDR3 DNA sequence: TGTGCCAGCAGTTTGGGCCACCATGATACGCAGTATTTT.

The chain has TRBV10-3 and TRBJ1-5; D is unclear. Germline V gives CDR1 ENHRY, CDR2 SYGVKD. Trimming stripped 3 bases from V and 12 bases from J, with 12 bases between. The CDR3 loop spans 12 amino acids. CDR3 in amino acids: CAISETADLQHF. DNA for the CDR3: TGTGCCATCAGTGAAACGGCCGACCTCCAGCATTTT.

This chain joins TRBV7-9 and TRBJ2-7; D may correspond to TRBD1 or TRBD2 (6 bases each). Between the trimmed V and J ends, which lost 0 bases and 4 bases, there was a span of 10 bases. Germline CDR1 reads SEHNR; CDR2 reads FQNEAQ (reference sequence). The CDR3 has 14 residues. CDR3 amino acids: CASSLALGGYEQYF. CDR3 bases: TGTGCCAGCAGCTTAGCCTTAGGGGGGTACGAGCAGTACTTC.

The CDR3 here is CASSSTRDRYEQYF. The CDR3 nucleotides are TGTGCCAGCAGCTCCACTCGGGACCGCTACGAGCAGTACTTC. This sequence joins TRBV13 and TRBJ2-7, with D perhaps assigned TRBD1 or TRBD2 (5 bases each). Germline-derived CDR1 and CDR2 are PRHDT and FYEKMQ (reference sequence). Trimming removed 4 bases at V and 3 bases at J, with 13 bases between. CDR3 length: 14 amino acids.

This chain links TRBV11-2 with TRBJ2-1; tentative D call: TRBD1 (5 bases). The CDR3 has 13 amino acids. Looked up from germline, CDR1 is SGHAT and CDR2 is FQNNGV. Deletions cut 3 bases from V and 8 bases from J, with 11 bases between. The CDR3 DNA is TGTGCCAGCAGCTTCCCAGGGAAGCATGAGCAGTTCTTC. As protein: CASSFPGKHEQFF.

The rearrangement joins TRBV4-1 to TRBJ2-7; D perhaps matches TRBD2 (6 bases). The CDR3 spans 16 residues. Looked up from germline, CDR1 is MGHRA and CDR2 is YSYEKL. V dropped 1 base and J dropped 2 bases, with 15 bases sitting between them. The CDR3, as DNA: TGCGCCAGCAGCCAAGGACCCGGTGTAGCGGCCTACGAGCAGTACTTC. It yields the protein CASSQGPGVAAYEQYF.

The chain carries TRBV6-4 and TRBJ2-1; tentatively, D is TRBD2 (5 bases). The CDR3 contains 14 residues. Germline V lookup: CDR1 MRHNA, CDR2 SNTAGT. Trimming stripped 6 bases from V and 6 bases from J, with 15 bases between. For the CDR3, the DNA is TGTGCCAGCAGCGACCTCGGGAAGGGCAATGAGCAGTTCTTC. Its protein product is CASSDLGKGNEQFF.

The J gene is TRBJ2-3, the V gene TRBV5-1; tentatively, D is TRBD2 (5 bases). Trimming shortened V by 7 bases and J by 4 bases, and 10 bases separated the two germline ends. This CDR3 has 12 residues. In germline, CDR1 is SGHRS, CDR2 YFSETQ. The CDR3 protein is CASRDYSDTQYF. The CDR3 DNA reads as TGCGCCAGCCGCGACTATTCAGATACGCAGTATTTT.

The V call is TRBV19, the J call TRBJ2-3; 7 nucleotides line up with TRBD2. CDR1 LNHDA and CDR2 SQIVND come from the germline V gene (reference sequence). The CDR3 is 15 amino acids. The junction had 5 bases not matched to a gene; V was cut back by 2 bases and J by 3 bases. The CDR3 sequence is CASSISGMVTDTQYF. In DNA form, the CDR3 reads TGTGCCAGTAGTATAAGCGGGATGGTAACAGATACGCAGTATTTT.

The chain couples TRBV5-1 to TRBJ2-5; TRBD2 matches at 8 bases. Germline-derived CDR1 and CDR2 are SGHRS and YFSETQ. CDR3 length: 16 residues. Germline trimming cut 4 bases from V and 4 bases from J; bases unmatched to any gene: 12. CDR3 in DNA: TGCGCCAGCAGCGTTACGGGACTAGAATCGAGAGAGACCCAGTACTTC. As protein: CASSVTGLESRETQYF.

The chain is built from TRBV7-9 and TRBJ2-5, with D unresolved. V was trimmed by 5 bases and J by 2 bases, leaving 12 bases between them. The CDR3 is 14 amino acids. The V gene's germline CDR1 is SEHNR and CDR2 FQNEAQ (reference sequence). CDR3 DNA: TGTGCCAGCAGCCCCGACGGCAAACAAGAGACCCAGTACTTC. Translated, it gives CASSPDGKQETQYF.

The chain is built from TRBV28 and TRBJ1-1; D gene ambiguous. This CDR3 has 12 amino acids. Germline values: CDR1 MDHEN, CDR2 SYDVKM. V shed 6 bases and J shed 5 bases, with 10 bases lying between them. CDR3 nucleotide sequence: TGTGCCAGCAGCCCGTTCCCGACTGAAGCTTTCTTT. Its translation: CASSPFPTEAFF.

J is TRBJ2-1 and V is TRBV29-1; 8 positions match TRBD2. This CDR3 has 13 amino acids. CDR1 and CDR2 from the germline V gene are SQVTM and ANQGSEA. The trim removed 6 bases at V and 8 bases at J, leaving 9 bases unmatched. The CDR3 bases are TGCAGCGTGGCCGGGACTAGAGCTTATGAGCAGTTCTTC. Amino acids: CSVAGTRAYEQFF.

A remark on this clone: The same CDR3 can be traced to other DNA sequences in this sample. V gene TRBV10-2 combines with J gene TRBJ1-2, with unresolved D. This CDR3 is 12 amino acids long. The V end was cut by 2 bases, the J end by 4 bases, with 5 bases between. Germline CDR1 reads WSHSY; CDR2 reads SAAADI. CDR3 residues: CASSESLYGYTF. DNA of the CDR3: TGCGCCAGCAGTGAGAGCCTCTATGGCTACACCTTC.

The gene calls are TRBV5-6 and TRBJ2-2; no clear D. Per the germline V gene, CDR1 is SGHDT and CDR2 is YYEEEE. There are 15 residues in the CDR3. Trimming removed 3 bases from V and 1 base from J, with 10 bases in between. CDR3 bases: TGTGCCAGCAGCTACGCCCAGAGGAACACCGGGGAGCTGTTTTTT. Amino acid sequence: CASSYAQRNTGELFF.

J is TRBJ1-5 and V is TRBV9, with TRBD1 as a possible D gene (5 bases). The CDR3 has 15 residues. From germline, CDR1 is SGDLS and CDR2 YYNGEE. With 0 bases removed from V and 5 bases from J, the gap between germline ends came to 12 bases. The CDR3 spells CASSVAGLSDQPQHF. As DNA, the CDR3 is TGTGCCAGCAGCGTAGCGGGGCTCAGCGATCAGCCCCAGCATTTT.

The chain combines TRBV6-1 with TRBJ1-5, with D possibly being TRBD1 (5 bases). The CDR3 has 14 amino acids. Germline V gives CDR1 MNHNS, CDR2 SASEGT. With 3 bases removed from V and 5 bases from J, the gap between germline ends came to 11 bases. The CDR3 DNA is TGTGCCAGCAGTGACTGGGGACTAGATCAGCCCCAGCATTTT. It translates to CASSDWGLDQPQHF.

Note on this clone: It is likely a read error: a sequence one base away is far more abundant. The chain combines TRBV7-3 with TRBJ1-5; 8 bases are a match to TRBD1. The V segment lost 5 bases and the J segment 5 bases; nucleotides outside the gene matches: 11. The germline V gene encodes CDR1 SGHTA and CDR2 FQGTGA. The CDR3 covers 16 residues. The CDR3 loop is CASSTDGQGGDQPQHF. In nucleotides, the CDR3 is TGTGCCAGCAGCACTGACGGACAGGGAGGGGATCAGCCCCAGCATTTT.

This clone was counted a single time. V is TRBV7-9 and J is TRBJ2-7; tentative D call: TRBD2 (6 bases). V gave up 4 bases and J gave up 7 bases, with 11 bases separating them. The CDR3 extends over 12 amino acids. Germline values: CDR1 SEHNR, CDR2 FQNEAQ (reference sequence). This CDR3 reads CASSSDGGEQYF. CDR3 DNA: TGTGCCAGCAGCTCAGATGGGGGGGAGCAGTACTTC.

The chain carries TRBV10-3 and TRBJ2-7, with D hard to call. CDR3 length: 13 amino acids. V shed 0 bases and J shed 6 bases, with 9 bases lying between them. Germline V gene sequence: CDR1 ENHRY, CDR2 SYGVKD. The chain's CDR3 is CAISESGPGEQYF. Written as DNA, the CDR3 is TGTGCCATCAGTGAGTCCGGCCCGGGCGAGCAGTACTTC.

CDR3 region: CASSGTGTNEQYF. The CDR3 nucleotides are TGCGCCAGCAGCGGGACAGGGACCAACGAGCAGTACTTC. The V and J genes are TRBV5-1 and TRBJ2-7; 9 bases agree with TRBD1. Per germline, CDR1 SGHRS and CDR2 YFSETQ. CDR3 size: 13 residues. The junction had 4 bases not matched to a gene; V was cut back by 4 bases and J by 5 bases.

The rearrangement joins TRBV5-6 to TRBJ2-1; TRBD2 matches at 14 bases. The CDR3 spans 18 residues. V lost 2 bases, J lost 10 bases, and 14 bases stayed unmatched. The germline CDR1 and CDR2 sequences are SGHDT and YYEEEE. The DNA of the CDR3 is TGTGCCAGCAGCTTTGCCGGGACTAGCGGGGGAGGACTAGGAGAGCAGTTCTTC. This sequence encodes CASSFAGTSGGGLGEQFF.

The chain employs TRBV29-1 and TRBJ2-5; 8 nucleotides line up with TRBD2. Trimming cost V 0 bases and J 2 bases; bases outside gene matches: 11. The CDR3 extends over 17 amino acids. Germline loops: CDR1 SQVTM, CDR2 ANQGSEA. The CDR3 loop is CSVEDGSTSGVQETQYF. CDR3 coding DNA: TGCAGCGTTGAAGATGGGTCAACTAGCGGAGTACAAGAGACCCAGTACTTC. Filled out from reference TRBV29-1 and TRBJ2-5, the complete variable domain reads SAVISQKPSRDICQRGTSLTIQCQVDSQVTMMFWYRQQPGQSLTLIATANQGSEATYESGFVIDKFPISRPNLTFSTLTVSNMSPEDSSIYLCSVEDGSTSGVQETQYFGPGTRLLVL.

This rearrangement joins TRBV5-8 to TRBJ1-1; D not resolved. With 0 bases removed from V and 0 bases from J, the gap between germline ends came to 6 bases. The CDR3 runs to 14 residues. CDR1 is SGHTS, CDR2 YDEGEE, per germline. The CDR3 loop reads CASSLGALNTEAFF. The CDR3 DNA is TGTGCCAGCAGCTTGGGGGCATTGAACACTGAAGCTTTCTTT.